A selection of T cell receptor beta chains follows, all from one sample in a study of OX40 agonist ivuxolimab in advanced cancers. The method was immunoSEQ multiplex PCR; TCRdb's version includes in-frame clones alone and lacks a portion of them. Seen here are some 67,000 clones, 85% observed once, and the top ten hold 0.83%. The sequencing used CD4+ or CD8+ T cells sorted from blood, collected in a trial of the OX40 agonist ivuxolimab. Receptor source: an adult with an advanced solid tumor such as melanoma, head and neck, liver or kidney cancer. CDR3s include the opening cysteine and the closing phenylalanine or tryptophan. The order of the fields is CDR3 protein, V gene, J gene, D gene. D genes are given only for firm matches.

CDR3: CAWKGTSGVQEAQYF
V: TRBV30
J: TRBJ2-5
D: TRBD2

CDR3: CASSPLGGPTYNEQFF
V: TRBV11-2
J: TRBJ2-1
D: .

CDR3: CASSPTGNTEAFF
V: TRBV7-9
J: TRBJ1-1
D: .

CDR3: CASTLGSFNEKLFF
V: TRBV7-2
J: TRBJ1-4
D: .

CDR3: CASSILAGGPSNEQFF
V: TRBV5-1
J: TRBJ2-1
D: TRBD2

CDR3: CASSSGQLRGYTF
V: TRBV7-2
J: TRBJ1-2
D: TRBD1

CDR3: CAWAQRDEQYF
V: TRBV30
J: TRBJ2-7
D: .

CDR3: CASSSAGSYNEQFF
V: TRBV5-4
J: TRBJ2-1
D: .

CDR3: CASSPDRVRANVLTF
V: TRBV5-4
J: TRBJ2-6
D: TRBD1

CDR3: CASSRDQQRNTEAFF
V: TRBV18
J: TRBJ1-1
D: .

CDR3: CASSLGGYGQLAYEQYF
V: TRBV11-2
J: TRBJ2-7
D: .

CDR3: CAISEGRNNSPLHF
V: TRBV10-3
J: TRBJ1-6
D: .

CDR3: CASSVQGGQPQHF
V: TRBV6-5
J: TRBJ1-5
D: TRBD1

CDR3: CASSTFGGPNTGELFF
V: TRBV11-2
J: TRBJ2-2
D: .

CDR3: CASSLTGVDEQFF
V: TRBV18
J: TRBJ2-1
D: .

CDR3: CASSLARDGGYTF
V: TRBV7-2
J: TRBJ1-2
D: .

CDR3: CASSVDGKRGYTF
V: TRBV9
J: TRBJ1-2
D: .

CDR3: CASSPGTSGGTDTQYF
V: TRBV5-1
J: TRBJ2-3
D: TRBD2

CDR3: CSVGTARNEQFF
V: TRBV29-1
J: TRBJ2-1
D: .

CDR3: CAISERDSPIAKNIQYF
V: TRBV10-3
J: TRBJ2-4
D: .

CDR3: CASSPVPRSDTQYF
V: TRBV4-2
J: TRBJ2-3
D: .

CDR3: CASSPAVNQPQHF
V: TRBV18
J: TRBJ1-5
D: .

CDR3: CASSYRPRGANVLTF
V: TRBV6-5
J: TRBJ2-6
D: .

CDR3: CASSLTSGSYEQYF
V: TRBV9
J: TRBJ2-7
D: TRBD2

CDR3: CASSLATGWITEAFF
V: TRBV5-6
J: TRBJ1-1
D: .

CDR3: CASSYSRTGDSPLHF
V: TRBV6-6
J: TRBJ1-6
D: TRBD1

CDR3: CASSHAKGAGDYGYTF
V: TRBV7-9
J: TRBJ1-2
D: .

CDR3: CASSFDRAYEQYF
V: TRBV11-2
J: TRBJ2-7
D: TRBD1

CDR3: CASSVGGLNSYEQYF
V: TRBV5-4
J: .
D: .

CDR3: CASSQDVGVGNTIYF
V: TRBV4-3
J: TRBJ1-3
D: .